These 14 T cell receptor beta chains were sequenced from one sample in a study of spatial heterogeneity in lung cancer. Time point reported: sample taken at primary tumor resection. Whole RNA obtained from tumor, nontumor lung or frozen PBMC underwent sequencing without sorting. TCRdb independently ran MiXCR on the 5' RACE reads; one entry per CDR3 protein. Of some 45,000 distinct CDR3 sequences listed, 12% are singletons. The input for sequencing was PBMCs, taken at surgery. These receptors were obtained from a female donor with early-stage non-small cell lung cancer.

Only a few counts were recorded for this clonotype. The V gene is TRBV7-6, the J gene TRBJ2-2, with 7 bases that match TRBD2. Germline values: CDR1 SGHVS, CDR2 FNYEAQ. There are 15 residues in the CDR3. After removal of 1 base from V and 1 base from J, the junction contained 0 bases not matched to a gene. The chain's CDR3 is CASSLGGGNTGELFF. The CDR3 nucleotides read TGTGCCAGCAGCTTAGGGGGGGGGAACACCGGGGAGCTGTTTTTT.

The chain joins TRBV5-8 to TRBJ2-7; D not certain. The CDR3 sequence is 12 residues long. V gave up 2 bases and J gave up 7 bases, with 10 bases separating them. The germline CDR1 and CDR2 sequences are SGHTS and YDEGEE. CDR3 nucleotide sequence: TGTGCCAGCAGCTTACCCCTCGGAGAGCAGTACTTC. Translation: CASSLPLGEQYF.

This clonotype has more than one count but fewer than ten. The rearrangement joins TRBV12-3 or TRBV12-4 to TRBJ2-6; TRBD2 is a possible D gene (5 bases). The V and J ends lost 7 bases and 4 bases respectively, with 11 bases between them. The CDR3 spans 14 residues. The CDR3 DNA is TGTGCCAGCACCCTAGCTATCGGGGCCAACGTCCTGACTTTC. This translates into CASTLAIGANVLTF.

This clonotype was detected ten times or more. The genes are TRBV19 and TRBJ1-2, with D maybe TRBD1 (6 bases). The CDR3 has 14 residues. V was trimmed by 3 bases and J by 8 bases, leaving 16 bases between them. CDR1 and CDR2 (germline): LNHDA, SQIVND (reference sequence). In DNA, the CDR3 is TGTGCCAGTAGTATCCTTGGGACACCAACGGGCTACACCTTC. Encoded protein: CASSILGTPTGYTF.

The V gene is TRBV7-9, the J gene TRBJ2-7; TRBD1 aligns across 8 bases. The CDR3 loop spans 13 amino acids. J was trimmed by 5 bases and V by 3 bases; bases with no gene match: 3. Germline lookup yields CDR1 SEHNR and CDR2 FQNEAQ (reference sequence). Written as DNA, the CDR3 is TGTGCCAGCAGCTTCAACAGGGGGAACGAGCAGTACTTC. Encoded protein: CASSFNRGNEQYF.

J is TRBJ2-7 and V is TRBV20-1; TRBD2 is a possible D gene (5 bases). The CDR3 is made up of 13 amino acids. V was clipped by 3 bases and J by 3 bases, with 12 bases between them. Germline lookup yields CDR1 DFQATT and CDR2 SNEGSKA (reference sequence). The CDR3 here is CSARDSRGYEQYF. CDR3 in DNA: TGCAGTGCTAGGGACTCTCGGGGCTACGAGCAGTACTTC.

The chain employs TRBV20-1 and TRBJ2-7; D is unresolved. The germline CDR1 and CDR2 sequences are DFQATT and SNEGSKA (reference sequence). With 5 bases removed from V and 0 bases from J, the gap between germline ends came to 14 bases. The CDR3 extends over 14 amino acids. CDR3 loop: CSASYGGNSYEQYF. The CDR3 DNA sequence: TGCAGTGCTTCCTATGGCGGCAACTCCTACGAGCAGTACTTC.

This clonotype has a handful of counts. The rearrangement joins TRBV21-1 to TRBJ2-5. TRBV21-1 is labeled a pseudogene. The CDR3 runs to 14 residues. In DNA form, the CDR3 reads TGTGCCAGCAGCAAAGTATCCGGTCGAGAGACCCAGTACTTC. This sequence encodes CASSKVSGRETQYF.

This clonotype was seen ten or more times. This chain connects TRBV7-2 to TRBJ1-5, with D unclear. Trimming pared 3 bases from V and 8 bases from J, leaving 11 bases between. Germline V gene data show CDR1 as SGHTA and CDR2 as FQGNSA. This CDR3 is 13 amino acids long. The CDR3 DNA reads TGTGCCAGCAGCTTTAGGGCTGCGGAGCCCCAGCATTTT. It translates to CASSFRAAEPQHF. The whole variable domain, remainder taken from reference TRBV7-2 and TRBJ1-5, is GAGVSQSPSNKVTEKGKDVELRCDPISGHTALYWYRQSLGQGLEFLIYFQGNSAPDKSGLPSDRFSAERTGGSVSTLTIQRTQQEDSAVYLCASSFRAAEPQHFGDGTRLSIL.

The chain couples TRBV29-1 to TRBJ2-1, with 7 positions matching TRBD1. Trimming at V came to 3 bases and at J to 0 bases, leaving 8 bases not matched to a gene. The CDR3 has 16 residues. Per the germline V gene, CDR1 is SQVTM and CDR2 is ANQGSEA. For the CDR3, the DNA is TGCAGCGTTGAGCCCCCGGACAGGAGCTCCTACAATGAGCAGTTCTTC. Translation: CSVEPPDRSSYNEQFF.

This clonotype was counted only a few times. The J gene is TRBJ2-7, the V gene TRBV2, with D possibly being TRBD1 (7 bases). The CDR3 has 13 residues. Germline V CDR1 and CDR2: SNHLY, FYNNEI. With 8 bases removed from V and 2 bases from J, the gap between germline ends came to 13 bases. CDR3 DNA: TGTGCCAGCGGCGGGACAGCAACCTACGAGCAGTACTTC. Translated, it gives CASGGTATYEQYF.

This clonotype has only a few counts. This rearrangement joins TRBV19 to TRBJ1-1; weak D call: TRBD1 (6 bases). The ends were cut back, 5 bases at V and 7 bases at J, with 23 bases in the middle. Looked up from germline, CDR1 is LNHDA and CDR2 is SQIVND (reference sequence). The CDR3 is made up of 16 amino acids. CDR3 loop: CASSSWGAEKQGEAFF. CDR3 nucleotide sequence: TGTGCCAGTAGTTCCTGGGGGGCAGAAAAGCAGGGTGAAGCTTTCTTT.

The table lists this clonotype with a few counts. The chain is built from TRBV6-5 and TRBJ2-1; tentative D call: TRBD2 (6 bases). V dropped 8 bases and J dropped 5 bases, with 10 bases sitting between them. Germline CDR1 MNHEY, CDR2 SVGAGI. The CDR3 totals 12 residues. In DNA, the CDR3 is TGTGCCAGCTCTAGCGCCCACAATGAGCAGTTCTTC. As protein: CASSSAHNEQFF.

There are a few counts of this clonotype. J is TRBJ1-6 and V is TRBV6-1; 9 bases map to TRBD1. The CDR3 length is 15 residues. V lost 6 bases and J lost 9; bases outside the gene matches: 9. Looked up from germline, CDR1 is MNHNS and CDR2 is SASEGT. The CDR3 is CASSVTGQGTSPLHF. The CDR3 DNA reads TGTGCCAGCAGCGTGACCGGACAGGGGACTTCACCCCTCCACTTT.